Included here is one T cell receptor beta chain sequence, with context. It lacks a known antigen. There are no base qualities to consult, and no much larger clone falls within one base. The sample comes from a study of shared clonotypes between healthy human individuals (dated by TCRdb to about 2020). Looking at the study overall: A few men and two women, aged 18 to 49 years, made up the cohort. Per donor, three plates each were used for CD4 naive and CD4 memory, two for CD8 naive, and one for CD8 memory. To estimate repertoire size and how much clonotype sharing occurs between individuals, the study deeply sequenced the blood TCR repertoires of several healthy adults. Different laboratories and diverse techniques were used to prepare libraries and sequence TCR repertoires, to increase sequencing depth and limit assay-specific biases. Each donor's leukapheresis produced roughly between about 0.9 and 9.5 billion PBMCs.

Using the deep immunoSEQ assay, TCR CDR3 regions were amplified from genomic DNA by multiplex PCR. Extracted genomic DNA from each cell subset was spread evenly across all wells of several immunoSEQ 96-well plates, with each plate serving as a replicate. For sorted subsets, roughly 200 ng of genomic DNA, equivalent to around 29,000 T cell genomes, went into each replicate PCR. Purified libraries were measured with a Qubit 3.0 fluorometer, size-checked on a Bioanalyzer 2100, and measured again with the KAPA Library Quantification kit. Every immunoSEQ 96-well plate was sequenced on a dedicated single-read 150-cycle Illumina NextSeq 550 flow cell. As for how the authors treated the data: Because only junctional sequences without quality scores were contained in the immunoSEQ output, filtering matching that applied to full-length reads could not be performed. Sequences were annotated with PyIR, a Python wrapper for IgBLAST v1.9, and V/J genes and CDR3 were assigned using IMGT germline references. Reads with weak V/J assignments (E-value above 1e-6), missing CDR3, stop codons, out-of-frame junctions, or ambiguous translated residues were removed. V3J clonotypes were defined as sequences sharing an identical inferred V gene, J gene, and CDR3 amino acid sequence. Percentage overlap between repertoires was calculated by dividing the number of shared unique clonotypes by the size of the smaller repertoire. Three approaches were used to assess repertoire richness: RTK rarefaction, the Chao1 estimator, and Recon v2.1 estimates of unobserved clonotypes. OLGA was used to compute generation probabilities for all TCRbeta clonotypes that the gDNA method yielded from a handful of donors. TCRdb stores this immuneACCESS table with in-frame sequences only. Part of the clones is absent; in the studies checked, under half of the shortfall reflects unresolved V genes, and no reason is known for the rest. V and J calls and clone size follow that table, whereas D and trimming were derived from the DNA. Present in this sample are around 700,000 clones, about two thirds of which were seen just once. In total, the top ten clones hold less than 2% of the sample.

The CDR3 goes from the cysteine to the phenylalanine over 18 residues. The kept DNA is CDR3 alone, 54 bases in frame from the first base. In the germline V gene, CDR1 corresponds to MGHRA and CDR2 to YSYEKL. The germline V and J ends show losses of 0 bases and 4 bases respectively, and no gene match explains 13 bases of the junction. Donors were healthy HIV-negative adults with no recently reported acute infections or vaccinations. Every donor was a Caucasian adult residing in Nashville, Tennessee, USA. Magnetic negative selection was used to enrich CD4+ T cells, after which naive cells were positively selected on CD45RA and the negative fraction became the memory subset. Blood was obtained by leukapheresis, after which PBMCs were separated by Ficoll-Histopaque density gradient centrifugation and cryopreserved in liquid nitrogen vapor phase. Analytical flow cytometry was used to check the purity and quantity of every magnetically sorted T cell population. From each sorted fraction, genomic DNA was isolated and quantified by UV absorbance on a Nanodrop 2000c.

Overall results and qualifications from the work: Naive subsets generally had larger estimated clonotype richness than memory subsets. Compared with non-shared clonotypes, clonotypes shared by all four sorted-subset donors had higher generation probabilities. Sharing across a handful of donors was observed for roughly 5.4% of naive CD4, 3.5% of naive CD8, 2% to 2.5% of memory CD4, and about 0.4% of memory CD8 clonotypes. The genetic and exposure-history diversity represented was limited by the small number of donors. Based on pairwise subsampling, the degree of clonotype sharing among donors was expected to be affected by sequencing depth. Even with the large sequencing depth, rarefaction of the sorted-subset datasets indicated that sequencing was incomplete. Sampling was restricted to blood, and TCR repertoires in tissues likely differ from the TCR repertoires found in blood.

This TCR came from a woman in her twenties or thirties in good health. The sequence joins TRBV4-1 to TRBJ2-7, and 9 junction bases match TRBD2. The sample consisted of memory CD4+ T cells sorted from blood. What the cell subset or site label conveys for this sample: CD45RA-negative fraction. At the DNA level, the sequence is TGCGCCAGCAGCCAAGATCGAAGTGGGCTAGCGGGAAGATACGAGCAGTACTTC. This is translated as CASSQDRSGLAGRYEQYF.